The present T cell receptor (beta chain) was sequenced within a study of T cells in Graves' hyperthyroidism and ophthalmopathy. Looking at the study overall: Before any treatment, at initial diagnosis, peripheral blood was collected. Findings of the study overall: Most clonotypes expanded in the thyroid (above 0.001) were also present in blood. Stable hyperthyroidism and ophthalmopathy were separated using 13 V-J signatures.

Out of approximately 10 ml of fresh peripheral blood came the PBMCs. Amplification targeted TCR beta CDR3 regions from RNA transcripts. TCR CDR3 regions were first amplified by RT-PCR with HTBI primers. TCRdb independently ran MiXCR on the multiplex PCR reads; one entry per CDR3 protein. This sample yields under 550,000 distinct CDR3 sequences, of which about 13% are seen a single time; about 5% belongs to the top ten. CDR1 DFQATT and CDR2 SNEGSKA come from the germline V gene (reference sequence). This CDR3 has 13 residues. V dropped 3 bases and J dropped 3 bases, with 12 bases sitting between them. This clonotype occurred many times. Its antigen is not known.

The sample consisted of blood. The clonotype comes from a woman between 18 and 29 years old with Graves' hyperthyroidism. The rearrangement joins TRBV20-1 to TRBJ2-7; TRBD1 is a possible D gene (5 bases). CDR3 bases: TGCAGTGCTAGTGGCGGCAGGGACTACGAGCAGTACTTC. As protein: CSASGGRDYEQYF.